One and the same sample provided the 16 T cell receptor beta chains below, sequenced in a study of early T cells in non-severe SARS-CoV-2 infection listed by TCRdb under 2021. Libraries were built with 5' RACE. The run used a NextSeq 500. The public reads were run again by TCRdb, first through fastp at Q25 and then through MiXCR, and only productive beta chains were kept. Each entry merges the rows of one CDR3 protein and shows their most common DNA and genes. The sample table shows roughly 24,000 distinct CDR3 sequences, and about 5% are seen once. The ten biggest clones cover roughly 4.5% of the sample. The sample was whole blood. The receptors derive from an adult who was a healthcare worker with PCR-confirmed SARS-CoV-2 infection or an uninfected control (not recorded which).

This clonotype was picked up a small number of times. V is TRBV21-1 and J is TRBJ2-2; the table names TRBD1, a call not compared with the DNA. TRBV21-1 is a recognized pseudogene. This CDR3 is 19 amino acids long. CDR3 sequence: CASSTSQGAGILDTGELFF. CDR3 sequence (DNA): TGTGCCAGCAGCACAAGTCAGGGGGCTGGAATTTTAGACACCGGGGAGCTGTTTTTT.

This clonotype was counted many times. The chain recombines TRBV28 with TRBJ2-3; D might be TRBD2 (5 bases). V lost 3 bases, J lost 1 base, and 17 bases lay in between. The CDR3 has 17 residues. Germline V gives CDR1 MDHEN, CDR2 SYDVKM. The CDR3 protein is CASSLAGVGAGTDTQYF. The CDR3 DNA follows: TGTGCCAGCAGTTTGGCCGGCGTAGGAGCGGGCACAGATACGCAGTATTTT.

As for this clonotype: An end of the junction differs from the germline gene, which may be a read error. The chain carries TRBV28 and TRBJ2-3; D unresolved. This CDR3 contains 15 residues. The germline V gene has CDR1 MDHEN and CDR2 SYDVKM. The CDR3 bases are TGTGCCGGCAGTTCTCGACGAACTAGCACAGATACGCAGTATTTT. Residues: CAGSSRRTSTDTQYF.

For the CDR3, the DNA is TGTGCCAGCAGTTTAGACAGGGTTGGTTCCGGGGAGCTGTTTTTT. Translating gives CASSLDRVGSGELFF. This chain uses TRBV12-3 or TRBV12-4 with TRBJ2-2; D is possibly TRBD1 (6 bases). Trimming shortened V by 1 base and J by 6 bases, and 12 bases separated the two germline ends. This CDR3 has 15 residues.

This clonotype was observed a few times. The rearrangement joins TRBV5-1 to TRBJ1-1; D remains unclear. The V and J ends lost 4 bases and 4 bases respectively, with 20 bases between them. Germline V gene sequence: CDR1 SGHRS, CDR2 YFSETQ. The CDR3 consists of 16 residues. DNA for the CDR3: TGCGCCAGCAGCCCCACTTTTGACAAGCAGATCACTGAAGCTTTCTTT. Translating gives CASSPTFDKQITEAFF.

The table lists this clonotype with many counts. The chain's CDR3 is CASSLAGVNTEAFF. The CDR3 DNA sequence: TGTGCCAGCAGCTTAGCAGGGGTGAACACTGAAGCTTTCTTT. The chain links TRBV7-2 to TRBJ1-1, with D perhaps matching TRBD1 (5 bases). This CDR3 has 14 residues. The germline gives CDR1 SGHTA, CDR2 FQGNSA. V dropped 0 bases and J dropped 0 bases, with 5 bases sitting between them.

This clonotype occurred many times. The chain employs TRBV15 and TRBJ2-3; TRBD2 agrees at 11 bases. The V gene end was trimmed by 5 bases and the J gene end by 5 bases; junction bases not matched to a gene: 6. CDR3 length equals 15 residues. CDR1 and CDR2 from the germline V gene are LNHNV and YYDKDF (reference sequence). CDR3 amino acids: CATSPHLAGGDTQYF. In DNA form, the CDR3 reads TGTGCCACCAGCCCCCACCTAGCGGGAGGAGATACGCAGTATTTT. Together with reference TRBV15 and TRBJ2-3, the CDR3 gives the full variable domain: DAMVIQNPRYQVTQFGKPVTLSCSQTLNHNVMYWYQQKSSQAPKLLFHYYDKDFNNEADTPDNFQSRRPNTSFCFLDIRSPGLGDTAMYLCATSPHLAGGDTQYFGPGTRLTVL.

This sequence joins TRBV2 and TRBJ2-7; 7 nucleotides match TRBD1. Germline V gives CDR1 SNHLY, CDR2 FYNNEI. The CDR3 has 15 amino acids. The trim removed 5 bases at V and 2 bases at J, leaving 9 bases unmatched. The CDR3 region is CASSLPGDRPYEQYF. The CDR3 region has the DNA TGTGCCAGCAGTCTCCCCGGGGACAGACCCTACGAGCAGTACTTC.

This clonotype is categorized as medium-sized. The chain links TRBV6-5 to TRBJ1-1, with 7 bases identical to TRBD1. CDR3 length: 14 amino acids. Trimming cost V 6 bases and J 1 base; bases outside gene matches: 5. The germline V gene encodes CDR1 MNHEY and CDR2 SVGAGI. DNA of the CDR3: TGTGCCAGCAGAGCACAGGGGACGAACACTGAAGCTTTCTTT. Residues: CASRAQGTNTEAFF.

The table lists this clonotype with a few counts. The CDR3 reads CASSDWKTGGGNTIYF. CDR3 sequence (DNA): TGTGCCAGCAGTGACTGGAAAACAGGTGGTGGAAACACCATATATTTT. This sequence joins TRBV2 and TRBJ1-3; D possibly corresponds to TRBD1 (5 bases). Germline-derived CDR1 and CDR2 are SNHLY and FYNNEI. The CDR3 has 16 residues. With 3 bases removed from V and 3 bases from J, the gap between germline ends came to 15 bases.

This chain joins TRBV6-5 and TRBJ1-1; D unresolved. V shed 0 bases and J shed 2 bases, with 10 bases lying between them. Per the germline V gene, CDR1 is MNHEY and CDR2 is SVGAGI. CDR3 length equals 15 residues. In DNA, the CDR3 is TGTGCCAGCAGTTACTCATCGGCCTTTAACACTGAAGCTTTCTTT. Protein product: CASSYSSAFNTEAFF.

This clonotype was seen only a few times. This rearrangement joins TRBV20-1 to TRBJ2-7, with TRBD1 matching over 10 bases. Per the germline V gene, CDR1 is DFQATT and CDR2 is SNEGSKA (reference sequence). The V segment lost 5 bases and the J segment 4 bases; nucleotides outside the gene matches: 11. The CDR3 spans 15 residues. The CDR3 loop is CSAYAPGTGEYEQYF. The CDR3 DNA reads as TGCAGTGCTTACGCACCCGGGACAGGGGAGTACGAGCAGTACTTC.

The sample holds many counts of this clonotype. The chain links TRBV20-1 to TRBJ2-3; D not certain. Germline loops: CDR1 DFQATT, CDR2 SNEGSKA (reference sequence). V lost 0 bases to trimming and J lost 0 bases, with 10 bases between them. The CDR3 consists of 15 residues. The CDR3 sequence: CSARDRGVSTDTQYF. As DNA, the CDR3 is TGCAGTGCTAGAGATCGTGGGGTTAGCACAGATACGCAGTATTTT.

The chain links TRBV27 to TRBJ2-2, with D possibly TRBD2 on 7 matching bases. The CDR3 extends over 14 amino acids. V was clipped by 4 bases and J by 2 bases, with 8 bases between them. Per germline, CDR1 MNHEY and CDR2 SMNVEV (reference sequence). CDR3 coding DNA: TGTGCCAGCAGTTGGGGGGGCAACACCGGGGAGCTGTTTTTT. Protein: CASSWGGNTGELFF.

This clonotype has a count of ten or more. The V and J genes are TRBV18 and TRBJ2-5; no reliable D call. Trimming took off 3 bases at V and 5 bases at J, with 7 bases between the two ends. The CDR3 runs 12 residues. Germline V lookup: CDR1 KGHSH, CDR2 LQKENI. The CDR3 sequence: CASSPSAETQYF. The CDR3 DNA reads as TGTGCCAGCTCACCTTCGGCGGAGACCCAGTACTTC.

This clonotype was observed at least ten times. The chain couples TRBV27 to TRBJ2-1, with 14 bases that match TRBD2. Germline CDR1 and CDR2: MNHEY and SMNVEV (reference sequence). The CDR3 runs 16 residues. Trimming at V came to 5 bases and at J to 7 bases, leaving 7 bases not matched to a gene. The CDR3 loop is CASSLRLAGGFNEQFF. Here the CDR3 DNA reads TGTGCCAGCAGTCTACGACTAGCGGGGGGGTTTAATGAGCAGTTCTTC.